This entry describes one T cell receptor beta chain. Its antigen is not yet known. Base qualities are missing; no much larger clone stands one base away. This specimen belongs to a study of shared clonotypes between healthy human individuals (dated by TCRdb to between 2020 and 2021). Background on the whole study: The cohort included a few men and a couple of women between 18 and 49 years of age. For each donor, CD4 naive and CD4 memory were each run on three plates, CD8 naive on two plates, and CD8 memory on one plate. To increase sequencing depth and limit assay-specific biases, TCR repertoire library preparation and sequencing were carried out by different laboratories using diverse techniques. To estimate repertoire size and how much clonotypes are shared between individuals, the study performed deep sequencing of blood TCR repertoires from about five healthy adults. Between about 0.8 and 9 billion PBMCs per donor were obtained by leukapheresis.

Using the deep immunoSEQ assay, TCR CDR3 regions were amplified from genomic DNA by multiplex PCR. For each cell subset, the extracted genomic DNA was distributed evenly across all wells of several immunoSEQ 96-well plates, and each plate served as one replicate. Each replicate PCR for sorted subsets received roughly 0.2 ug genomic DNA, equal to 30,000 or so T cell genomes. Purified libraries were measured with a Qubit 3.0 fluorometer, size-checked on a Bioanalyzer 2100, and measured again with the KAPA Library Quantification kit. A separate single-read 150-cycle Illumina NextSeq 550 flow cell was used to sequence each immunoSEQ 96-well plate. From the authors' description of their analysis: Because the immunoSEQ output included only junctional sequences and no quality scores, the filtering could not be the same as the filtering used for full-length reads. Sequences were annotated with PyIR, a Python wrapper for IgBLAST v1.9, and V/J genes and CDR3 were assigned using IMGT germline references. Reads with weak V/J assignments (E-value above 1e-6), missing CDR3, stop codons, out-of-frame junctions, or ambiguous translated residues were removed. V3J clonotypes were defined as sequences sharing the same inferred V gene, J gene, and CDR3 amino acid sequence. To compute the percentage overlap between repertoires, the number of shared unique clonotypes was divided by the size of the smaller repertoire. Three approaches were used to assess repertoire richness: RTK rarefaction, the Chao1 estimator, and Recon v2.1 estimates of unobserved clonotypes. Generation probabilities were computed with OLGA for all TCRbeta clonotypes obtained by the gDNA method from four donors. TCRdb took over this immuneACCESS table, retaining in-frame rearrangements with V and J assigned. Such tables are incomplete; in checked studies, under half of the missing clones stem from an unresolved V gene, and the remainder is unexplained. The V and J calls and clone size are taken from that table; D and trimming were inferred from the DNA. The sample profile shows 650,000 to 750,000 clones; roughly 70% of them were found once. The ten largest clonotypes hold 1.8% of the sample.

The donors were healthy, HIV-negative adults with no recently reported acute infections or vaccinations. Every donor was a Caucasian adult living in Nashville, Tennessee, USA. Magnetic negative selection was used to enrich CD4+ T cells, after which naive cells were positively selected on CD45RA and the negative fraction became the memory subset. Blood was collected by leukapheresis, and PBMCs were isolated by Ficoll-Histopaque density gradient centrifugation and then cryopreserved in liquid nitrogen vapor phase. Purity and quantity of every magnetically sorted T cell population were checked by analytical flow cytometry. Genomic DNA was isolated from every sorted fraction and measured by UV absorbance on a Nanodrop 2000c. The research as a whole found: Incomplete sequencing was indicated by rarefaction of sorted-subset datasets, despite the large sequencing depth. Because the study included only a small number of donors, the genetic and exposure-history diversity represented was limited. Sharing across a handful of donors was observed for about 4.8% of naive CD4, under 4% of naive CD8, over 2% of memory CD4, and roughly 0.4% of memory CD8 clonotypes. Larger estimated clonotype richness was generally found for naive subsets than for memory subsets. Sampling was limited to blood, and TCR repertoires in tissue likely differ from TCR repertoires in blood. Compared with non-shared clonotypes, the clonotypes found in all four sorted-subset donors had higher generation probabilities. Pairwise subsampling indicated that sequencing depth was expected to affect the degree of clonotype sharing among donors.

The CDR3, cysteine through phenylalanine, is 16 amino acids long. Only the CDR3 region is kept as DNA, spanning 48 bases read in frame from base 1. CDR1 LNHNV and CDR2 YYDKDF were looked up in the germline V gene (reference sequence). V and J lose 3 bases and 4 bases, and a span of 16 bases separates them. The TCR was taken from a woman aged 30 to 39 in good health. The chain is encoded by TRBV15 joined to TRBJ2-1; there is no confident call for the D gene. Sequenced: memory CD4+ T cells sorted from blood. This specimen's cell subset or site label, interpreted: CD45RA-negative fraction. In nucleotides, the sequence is TGTGCCACCAGCAGGTCACCCCCCGGGCCTTACAATGAGCAGTTCTTC. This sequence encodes CATSRSPPGPYNEQFF.